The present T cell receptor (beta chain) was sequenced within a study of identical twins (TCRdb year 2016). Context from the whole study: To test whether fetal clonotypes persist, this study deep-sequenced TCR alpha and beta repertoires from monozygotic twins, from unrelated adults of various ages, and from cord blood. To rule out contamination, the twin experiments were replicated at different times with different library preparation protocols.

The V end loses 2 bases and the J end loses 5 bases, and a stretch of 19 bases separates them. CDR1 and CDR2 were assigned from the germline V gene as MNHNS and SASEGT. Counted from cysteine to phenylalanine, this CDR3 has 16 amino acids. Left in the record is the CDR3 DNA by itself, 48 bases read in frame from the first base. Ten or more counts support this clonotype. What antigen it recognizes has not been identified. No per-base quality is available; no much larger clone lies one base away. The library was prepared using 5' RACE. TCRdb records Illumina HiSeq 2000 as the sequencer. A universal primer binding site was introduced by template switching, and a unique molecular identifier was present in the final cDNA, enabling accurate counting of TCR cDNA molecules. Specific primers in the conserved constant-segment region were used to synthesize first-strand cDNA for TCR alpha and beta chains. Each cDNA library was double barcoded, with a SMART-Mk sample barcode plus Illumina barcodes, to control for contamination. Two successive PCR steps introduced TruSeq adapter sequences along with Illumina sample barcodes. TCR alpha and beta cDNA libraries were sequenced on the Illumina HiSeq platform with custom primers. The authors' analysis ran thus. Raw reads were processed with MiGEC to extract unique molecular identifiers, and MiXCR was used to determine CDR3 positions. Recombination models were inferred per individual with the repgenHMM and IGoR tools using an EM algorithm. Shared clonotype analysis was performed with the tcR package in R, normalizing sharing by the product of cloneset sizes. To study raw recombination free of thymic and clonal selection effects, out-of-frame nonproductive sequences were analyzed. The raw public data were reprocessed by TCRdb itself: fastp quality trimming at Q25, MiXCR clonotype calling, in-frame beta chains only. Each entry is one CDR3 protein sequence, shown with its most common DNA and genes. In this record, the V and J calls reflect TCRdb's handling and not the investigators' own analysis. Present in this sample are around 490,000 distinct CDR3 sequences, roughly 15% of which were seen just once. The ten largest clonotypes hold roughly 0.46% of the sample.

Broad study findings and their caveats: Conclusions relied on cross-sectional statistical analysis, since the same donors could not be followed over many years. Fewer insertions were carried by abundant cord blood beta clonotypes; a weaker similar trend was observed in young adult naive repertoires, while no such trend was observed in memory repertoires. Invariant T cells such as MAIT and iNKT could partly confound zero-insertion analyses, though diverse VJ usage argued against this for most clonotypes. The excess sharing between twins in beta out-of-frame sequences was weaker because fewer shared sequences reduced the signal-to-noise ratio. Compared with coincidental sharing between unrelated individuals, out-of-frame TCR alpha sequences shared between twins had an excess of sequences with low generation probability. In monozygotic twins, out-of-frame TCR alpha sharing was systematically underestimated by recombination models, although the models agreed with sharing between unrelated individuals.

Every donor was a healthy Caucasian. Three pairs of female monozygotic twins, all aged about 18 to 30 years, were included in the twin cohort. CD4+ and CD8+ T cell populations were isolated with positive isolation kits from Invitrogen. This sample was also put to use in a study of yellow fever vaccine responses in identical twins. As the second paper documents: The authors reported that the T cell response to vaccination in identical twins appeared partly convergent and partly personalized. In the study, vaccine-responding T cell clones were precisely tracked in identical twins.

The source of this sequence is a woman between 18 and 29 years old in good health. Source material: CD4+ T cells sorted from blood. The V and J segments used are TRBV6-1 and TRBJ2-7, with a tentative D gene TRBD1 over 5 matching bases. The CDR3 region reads CASSESYPRVIHEQYF. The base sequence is TGTGCCAGCAGTGAATCGTATCCCAGGGTGATCCACGAGCAGTACTTC.